This T cell receptor beta chain was sequenced in a study of T cells in Graves' hyperthyroidism and ophthalmopathy. Amplification yielded TCR beta CDR3 regions, with RNA transcripts as the source. During a first-round RT-PCR of the TCR CDR3, the HTBI primer set was used. TCRdb fed the multiplex PCR reads into MiXCR, producing one record per CDR3 protein. The data show around 600,000 distinct CDR3 sequences, more than 13% seen once. Of note for this clonotype: Antigen unknown. This may come from a read error, since a much larger clone is one base off.

Findings of the study overall: The model forecast ophthalmopathy, anticipating it by a median approximately 6.2 months before onset.

Enrolled ophthalmopathy patients presented with a Clinical Activity Score of at least 3, a NOSPECS grade of at least 4, and disease duration under 3 months. Clinicians diagnosed patients from clinical symptoms, serum thyroxine and TRAb, thyroid ultrasound and orbital computed tomography. This sample holds PBMCs from 8 to 10 ml fresh peripheral blood. The clonotype comes from a woman between 18 and 29 years old with Graves' ophthalmopathy. Sequencing was performed on blood.

The CDR3 here is CASSDSGTAAYEQFF. The CDR3 DNA sequence: TGTGCCAGCAGTGACTCCGGGACAGCCGCCTACGAGCAGTTCTTC. V is TRBV28 and J is TRBJ2-7; TRBD1 matches 7 bases. TRBJ2-1 matches the DNA end more closely, so the J call is doubtful. The CDR3 runs to 15 residues. Germline V gene data show CDR1 as MDHEN and CDR2 as SYDVKM.